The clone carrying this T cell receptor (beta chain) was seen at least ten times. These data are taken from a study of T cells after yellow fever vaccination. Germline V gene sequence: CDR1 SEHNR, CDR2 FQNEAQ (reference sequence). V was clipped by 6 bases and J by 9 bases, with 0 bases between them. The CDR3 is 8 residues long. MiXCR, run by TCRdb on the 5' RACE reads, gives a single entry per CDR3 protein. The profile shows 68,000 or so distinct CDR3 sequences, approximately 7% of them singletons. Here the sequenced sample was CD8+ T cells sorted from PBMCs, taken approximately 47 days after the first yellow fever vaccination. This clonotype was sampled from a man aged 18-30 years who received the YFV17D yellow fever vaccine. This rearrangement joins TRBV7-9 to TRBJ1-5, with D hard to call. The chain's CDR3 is CASRPQHF. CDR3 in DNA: TGTGCCAGCAGGCCCCAGCATTTT. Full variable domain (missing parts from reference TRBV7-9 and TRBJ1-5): DTGVSQNPRHKITKRGQNVTFRCDPISEHNRLYWYRQTLGQGPEFLTYFQNEAQLEKSRLLSDRFSAERPKGSFSTLEIQRTEQGDSAMYLCASRPQHFGDGTRLSIL.